These 22 T cell receptor beta chains share one sample of origin, sequenced in a study of blood T cell repertoires in COVID-19. The protocol was immunoSEQ multiplex PCR, while the TCRdb copy is restricted to in-frame clones and leaves out a portion. The table records fewer than 75,000 clones, less than 90% of them present only once. The sequencing input was peripheral blood. These receptors all come from a middle-aged man with active COVID-19.

The chain employs TRBV6-5 and TRBJ1-2, with 9 positions matching TRBD1. Germline values: CDR1 MNHEY, CDR2 SVGAGI. CDR3 length equals 14 residues. V shed 7 bases and J 7 bases; nucleotides not matched to a gene: 10. For the CDR3, the DNA is TGTGCCAGCATTGGGGGACAGGGCCACCGTGGCTACACCTTC. Encoded protein: CASIGGQGHRGYTF.

The CDR3 DNA sequence: TGTGCCAGCAGCTCCGCGGGTACGGGGTACGAGCAGTACTTC. Protein: CASSSAGTGYEQYF. The chain is built from TRBV11-2 and TRBJ2-7; a weak D match, TRBD2 (5 bases). With 4 bases removed from V and 4 bases from J, the gap between germline ends came to 14 bases. The CDR3 consists of 14 residues. The germline gives CDR1 SGHAT, CDR2 FQNNGV. Combining the CDR3 with reference TRBV11-2 and TRBJ2-7 gives the whole variable domain EAGVAQSPRYKIIEKRQSVAFWCNPISGHATLYWYQQILGQGPKLLIQFQNNGVVDDSQLPKDRFSAERLKGVDSTLKIQPAKLEDSAVYLCASSSAGTGYEQYFGPGTRLTVT.

The chain joins TRBV1 to TRBJ2-3; the listed D gene, TRBD2, was not tested against the DNA. TRBV1 is listed as a pseudogene. The CDR3 totals 16 residues. This chain's CDR3 is CTSSQASGRYTDTQYF. The CDR3 DNA sequence: TGCACCAGCAGCCAAGCTAGCGGGAGGTACACAGATACGCAGTATTTT.

The chain couples TRBV5-4 to TRBJ2-3; 11 nucleotides match TRBD1. Germline V gene sequence: CDR1 SGHNT, CDR2 YYREEE (reference sequence). CDR3 length equals 15 residues. The V segment lost 4 bases and the J segment 5 bases; nucleotides outside the gene matches: 6. The CDR3 nucleotides read TGTGCCAGCAGCCCAGGACAGGGGGCGTTAGATACGCAGTATTTT. Its translation: CASSPGQGALDTQYF.

The V and J genes are TRBV7-9 and TRBJ1-3, with unresolved D. The CDR3 spans 14 residues. Germline V gene lookup returns CDR1 SEHNR and CDR2 FQNEAQ (reference sequence). The V gene lost 3 bases and the J gene lost 6 bases, with 12 bases spanning the gap. In DNA, the CDR3 is TGTGCCAGCAGCTTCTCGGGATTCCTAAACACCATATATTTT. It translates to CASSFSGFLNTIYF.

The V call is TRBV5-6, the J call TRBJ1-1; tentative D call: TRBD1 (5 bases). The CDR3 is 13 residues long. Trimming stripped 4 bases from V and 0 bases from J, with 7 bases between. Germline loops: CDR1 SGHDT, CDR2 YYEEEE. This CDR3 reads CASSPGVNTEAFF. For the CDR3, the DNA is TGTGCCAGCAGCCCGGGGGTGAACACTGAAGCTTTCTTT.

The genes are TRBV11-2 and TRBJ2-1; 11 bases are a match to TRBD2. This CDR3 is built from 16 residues. V gave up 5 bases and J gave up 7 bases; unmatched junction bases: 10. Germline V gene sequence: CDR1 SGHAT, CDR2 FQNNGV. The CDR3 region is CASSPPSSGRWNEQFF. In nucleotides, the CDR3 is TGTGCCAGCAGCCCACCGTCTAGCGGGAGGTGGAATGAGCAGTTCTTC.

The V and J genes are TRBV4-3 and TRBJ1-4; maybe TRBD1 (5 bases). Germline V gives CDR1 LGHNA, CDR2 YSLEER. The CDR3 length is 16 residues. V shed 3 bases and J shed 2 bases, with 13 bases lying between them. The CDR3 nucleotides read TGCGCCAGCAGCCAGGATCAGGGCACCACTAATGAAAAACTGTTTTTT. This codes for CASSQDQGTTNEKLFF.

This chain uses TRBV5-1 with TRBJ2-5, with 9 bases fitting TRBD2. The CDR3 has 17 amino acids. Germline-derived CDR1 and CDR2 are SGHRS and YFSETQ. V gave up 0 bases and J gave up 5 bases; unmatched junction bases: 11. CDR3 region: CASSLAIASGESETQYF. The CDR3 DNA reads TGCGCCAGCAGCTTGGCCATTGCTAGCGGGGAGTCGGAGACCCAGTACTTC. Supplemented by reference TRBV5-1 and TRBJ2-5, the full variable domain reads KAGVTQTPRYLIKTRGQQVTLSCSPISGHRSVSWYQQTPGQGLQFLFEYFSETQRNKGNFPGRFSGRQFSNSRSEMNVSTLELGDSALYLCASSLAIASGESETQYFGPGTRLLVL.

The chain carries TRBV24-1 and TRBJ1-2, with 7 bases lining up with TRBD1. Germline trimming cut 5 bases from V and 6 bases from J; bases unmatched to any gene: 8. The CDR3 has 14 amino acids. Germline lookup yields CDR1 KGHDR and CDR2 SFDVKD. The chain's CDR3 is CATSGSGTANGYTF. Here the CDR3 DNA reads TGTGCCACCAGTGGGTCCGGGACAGCAAATGGCTACACCTTC.

The chain recombines TRBV18 with TRBJ2-5; 7 nucleotides align to TRBD1. Germline trimming cut 3 bases from V and 4 bases from J; bases unmatched to any gene: 2. The CDR3 runs to 13 residues. Germline CDR1 reads KGHSH; CDR2 reads LQKENI. The CDR3 reads CASSPRDRETQYF. Written as DNA, the CDR3 is TGTGCCAGCTCACCCCGGGACAGAGAGACCCAGTACTTC.

This chain uses TRBV12-3 or TRBV12-4 with TRBJ1-2, with D unresolved. The V gene lost 5 bases and the J gene lost 10 bases, with 17 bases spanning the gap. This CDR3 is 13 amino acids long. The DNA of the CDR3 is TGTGCCAGCAGTACGGGGTCGATTTGGGACTACACCTTC. Encoded protein: CASSTGSIWDYTF.

The chain recombines TRBV6-2 or TRBV6-3 with TRBJ1-2, with D possibly TRBD1 on 5 matching bases. With 6 bases removed from V and 0 bases from J, the gap between germline ends came to 14 bases. Germline CDR1 MNHEY, CDR2 SVGEGT. This CDR3 has 15 amino acids. CDR3 sequence reads: CASSYGQPSNYGYTF. The DNA for the CDR3 is TGTGCCAGCAGCTATGGACAACCTTCTAACTATGGCTACACCTTC.

This chain links TRBV10-3 with TRBJ2-5, with a possible D match to TRBD1 (6 bases). CDR3 length: 13 residues. The germline CDR1 and CDR2 sequences are ENHRY and SYGVKD. With 8 bases removed from V and 1 base from J, the gap between germline ends came to 11 bases. Written as DNA, the CDR3 is TGTGCCATCCGTACAGGGCCCCAAGAGACCCAGTACTTC. Protein product: CAIRTGPQETQYF.

The chain recombines TRBV30 with TRBJ1-6; no clear D. CDR3 size: 13 residues. The germline CDR1 and CDR2 sequences are GTSNPN and SVGIG (reference sequence). V lost 0 bases and J 8 bases, leaving 8 bases between the germline ends. The CDR3 coding sequence is TGTGCCTGGAGTGTACAGACCGATTCACCCCTCCACTTT. Its protein product is CAWSVQTDSPLHF.

This rearrangement joins TRBV7-9 to TRBJ2-4, with a tentative D call TRBD2 (5 bases). Germline V gene data show CDR1 as SEHNR and CDR2 as FQNEAQ (reference sequence). V shed 2 bases and J shed 8 bases, with 13 bases lying between them. The CDR3 spans 14 residues. The CDR3 DNA sequence: TGTGCCAGCAGCTTATTACTAGACGTTGACATTCAGTACTTC. Amino acids: CASSLLLDVDIQYF.

The chain has TRBV7-2 and TRBJ2-5; maybe TRBD1 (5 bases). V shed 1 base and J shed 5 bases, with 14 bases lying between them. CDR1 is SGHTA, CDR2 FQGNSA, per germline. This CDR3 contains 15 residues. The CDR3 DNA reads as TGTGCCAGCAGCTTAGGGCGGCAAGGGGTGGAGACCCAGTACTTC. It encodes CASSLGRQGVETQYF.

The chain combines TRBV11-3 with TRBJ2-7; tentatively, D is TRBD1 (6 bases). CDR3 length equals 14 residues. The ends were cut back, 5 bases at V and 9 bases at J, with 20 bases in the middle. Germline V gives CDR1 SGHNT, CDR2 YENEEA. CDR3 amino acids: CASSPPGVVYGQYF. The CDR3 nucleotides read TGTGCCAGCAGCCCTCCAGGGGTCGTCTATGGGCAGTACTTC.

This clone was seen just once. V gene TRBV29-1 combines with J gene TRBJ1-5, with a possible D match to TRBD1 (6 bases). This CDR3 has 15 amino acids. Trimming stripped 4 bases from V and 1 base from J, with 14 bases between. CDR1 and CDR2 (germline): SQVTM, ANQGSEA. The CDR3 DNA is TGCAGCGTTGGAGAGACAGGCCTAAGCAATCAGCCCCAGCATTTT. Amino acid sequence: CSVGETGLSNQPQHF.

This chain connects TRBV5-4 to TRBJ2-3; 8 bases fit TRBD2. Unmatched junction bases numbered 6, after V lost 1 base and J lost 2 bases. Germline V lookup: CDR1 SGHNT, CDR2 YYREEE (reference sequence). CDR3 size: 16 residues. The DNA for the CDR3 is TGTGCCAGCAGCTTGATTAGCGGGACAAACACAGATACGCAGTATTTT. It codes for CASSLISGTNTDTQYF.

This clone occurred once. This chain connects TRBV2 to TRBJ1-4, with a weak D call TRBD1 (5 bases). Germline V gene sequence: CDR1 SNHLY, CDR2 FYNNEI. The CDR3 spans 13 residues. The ends were cut back, 7 bases at V and 10 bases at J, with 16 bases in the middle. The CDR3 reads CASKGDPGGKLFF. In nucleotides, the CDR3 is TGTGCCAGCAAAGGGGATCCGGGGGGAAAACTGTTTTTT.

This clone was counted a few times. V is TRBV5-1 and J is TRBJ1-6; the D gene is possibly TRBD1 (6 bases). The CDR3 contains 13 residues. Deletions cut 4 bases from V and 6 bases from J, with 8 bases between. In germline, CDR1 is SGHRS, CDR2 YFSETQ. CDR3 sequence: CASSGQSNSPLHF. The CDR3 region has the DNA TGCGCCAGCAGCGGACAGAGTAATTCACCCCTCCACTTT.